Listed below are T cell receptor beta chains from one sample, sequenced in a study of tumor-infiltrating lymphocytes in glioblastoma multiforme. TCRdb processed the multiplex PCR reads anew with MiXCR; each CDR3 protein has one entry. The sample contains 10,000 to 15,000 distinct CDR3 sequences, 64% of which appear only once. The specimen was brain tumor tissue. These receptors originate from a male donor with glioblastoma. The CDR3 runs from the conserved cysteine through the conserved F or W.

TRBJ1-2,TRBV7-9,CASSWGKYGYTF
TRBJ2-7,TRBV7-9,CASSVLPGQGANSYERYF
TRBJ2-2,TRBV12-3/TRBV12-4,CASSLNTGELFF
TRBJ2-3,TRBV6-5,CASCPSWSCIDTQYF
TRBJ1-1,TRBV12-3/TRBV12-4,CASSLGGVGEAVF
TRBJ1-1,TRBV5-6,CASSMGGLTDAFF
TRBJ1-4,TRBV7-2,CASSFVAGQGDEKLFF
TRBJ2-6,TRBV6-2/TRBV6-3,CASNPRAASGANVMTF
TRBJ1-1,TRBV28,CASANHRHTEAFF
TRBJ2-5,TRBV20-1,CSATTQGIETQYF
TRBJ2-7,TRBV19,CASSNRDISYEQYF
TRBJ2-7,TRBV11-2,CARSLIDLSSYEQYF
TRBJ2-3,TRBV11-2,CASSLDIADTQYF
TRBJ2-1,TRBV11-2,CASSPGLAGVNEQFF
TRBJ2-3,TRBV6-5,CAASGRVGTDTQYF
TRBJ1-4,TRBV20-1,CSANQGLGEKLFF
TRBJ2-3,TRBV28,CASSSYSGRGTDTQYF
TRBJ1-3,TRBV6-1,CASSRTGTDSGNTIYF
TRBJ2-3,TRBV10-2,CASSEALAGVDTQYF
TRBJ1-1,TRBV6-6,CASISTGNTEAFF
TRBJ2-3,TRBV4-2,CASSQGRGNTQYF
TRBJ1-2,TRBV11-2,CASSLVGRAGYRYTF
TRBJ2-7,TRBV20-1,CSAAKGSISYKQYF
TRBJ2-7,TRBV20-1,CSARDLGTSSGYEQYF
TRBJ2-5,TRBV11-2,CASSLIGGLDTQYF
TRBJ1-1,TRBV7-8,CASSLAWGGQREAFF
TRBJ2-3,TRBV20-1,CSARRDSTPTDTQYF
TRBJ1-1,TRBV10-2,CASSESGNTEAFF
TRBJ2-3,TRBV6-1,CASPAGWTQYF
TRBJ2-7,TRBV20-1,CSAIGYPRQVGYEQYF
TRBJ1-5,TRBV10-3,CAITQTPRGQPQHF
TRBJ1-3,TRBV5-4,CASSRQQSGNTIYF
TRBJ2-7,TRBV24-1,CATSERGLAGDYEQYF
TRBJ2-7,TRBV4-2,CASSLETGSYGQYF
TRBJ1-1,TRBV6-5,CASSYQTATTEAFF
TRBJ1-6,TRBV5-6,CASSLRGLDNSPLHF
TRBJ2-6,TRBV20-1,CSAGTAGANVLTF
TRBJ2-3,TRBV11-2,CASSLDRRGTYF
TRBJ1-5,TRBV20-1,CSASVSGSHNQPQHF
TRBJ2-3,TRBV20-1,CSASRDLADTQYF
TRBJ2-1,TRBV11-1,CTNSLIGAEQFF
TRBJ2-1,TRBV4-2,CASSQGLRLAGRYNEQFF
TRBJ1-1,TRBV10-2,CASRTGQNTEAFF
TRBJ1-1,TRBV29-1,CSVGSPENAEALF
TRBJ1-4,TRBV11-2,CASSPAGYTNEKLFF
TRBJ2-3,TRBV10-3,CVITRTGQGAVDTQYF